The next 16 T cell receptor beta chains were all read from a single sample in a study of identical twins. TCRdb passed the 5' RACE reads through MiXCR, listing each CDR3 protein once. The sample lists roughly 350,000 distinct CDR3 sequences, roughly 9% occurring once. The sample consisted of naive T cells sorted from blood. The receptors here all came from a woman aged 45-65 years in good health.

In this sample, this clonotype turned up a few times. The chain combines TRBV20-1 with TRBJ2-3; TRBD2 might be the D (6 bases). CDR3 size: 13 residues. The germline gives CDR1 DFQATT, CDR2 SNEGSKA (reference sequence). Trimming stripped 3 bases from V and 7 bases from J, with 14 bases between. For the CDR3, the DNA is TGCAGTGCTAGTCCCTCGACTAGTTATACGCAGTATTTT. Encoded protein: CSASPSTSYTQYF.

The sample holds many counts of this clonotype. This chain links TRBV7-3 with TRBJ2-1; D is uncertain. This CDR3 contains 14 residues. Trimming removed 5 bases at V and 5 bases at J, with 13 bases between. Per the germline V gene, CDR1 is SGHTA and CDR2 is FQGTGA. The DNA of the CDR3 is TGTGCCAGCAGCCTACTGGGGTCAAACAATGAGCAGTTCTTC. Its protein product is CASSLLGSNNEQFF.

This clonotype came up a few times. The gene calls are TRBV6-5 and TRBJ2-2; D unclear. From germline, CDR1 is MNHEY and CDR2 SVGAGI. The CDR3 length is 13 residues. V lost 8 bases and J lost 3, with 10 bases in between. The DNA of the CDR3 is TGTGCCAGCCTCAGTTCGTACACCGGGGAGCTGTTTTTT. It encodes CASLSSYTGELFF.

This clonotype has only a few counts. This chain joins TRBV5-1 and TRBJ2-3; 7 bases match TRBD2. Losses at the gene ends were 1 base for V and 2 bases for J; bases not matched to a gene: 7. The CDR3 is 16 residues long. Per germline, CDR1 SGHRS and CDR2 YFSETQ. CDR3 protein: CASSLRSSGLTDTQYF. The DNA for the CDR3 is TGCGCCAGCAGCTTGCGCTCTAGCGGACTCACAGATACGCAGTATTTT. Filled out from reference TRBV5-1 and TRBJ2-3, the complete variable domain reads KAGVTQTPRYLIKTRGQQVTLSCSPISGHRSVSWYQQTPGQGLQFLFEYFSETQRNKGNFPGRFSGRQFSNSRSEMNVSTLELGDSALYLCASSLRSSGLTDTQYFGPGTRLTVL.

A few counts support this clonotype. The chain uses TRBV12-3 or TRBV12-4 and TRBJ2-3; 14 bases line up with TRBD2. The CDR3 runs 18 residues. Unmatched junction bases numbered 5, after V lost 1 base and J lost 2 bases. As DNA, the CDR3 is TGTGCCAGCAGTTTAGGGACTAGCGGGGGGACCCTCACAGATACGCAGTATTTT. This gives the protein CASSLGTSGGTLTDTQYF.

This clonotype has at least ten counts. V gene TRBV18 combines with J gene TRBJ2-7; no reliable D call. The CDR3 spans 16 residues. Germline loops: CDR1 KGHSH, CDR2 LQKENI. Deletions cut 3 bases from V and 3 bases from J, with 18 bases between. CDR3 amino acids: CASSPQPPPRIYEQYV. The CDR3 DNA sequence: TGTGCCAGCTCACCGCAGCCTCCGCCTCGGATCTACGAGCAGTACGTC.

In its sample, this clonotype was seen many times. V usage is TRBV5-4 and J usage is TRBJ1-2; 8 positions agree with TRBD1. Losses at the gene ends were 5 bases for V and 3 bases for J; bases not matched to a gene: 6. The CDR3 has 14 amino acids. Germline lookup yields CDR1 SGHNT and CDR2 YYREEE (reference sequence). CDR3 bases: TGTGCCAGCAGTCGGACAGGGAGGGACTATGGCTACACCTTC. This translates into CASSRTGRDYGYTF.

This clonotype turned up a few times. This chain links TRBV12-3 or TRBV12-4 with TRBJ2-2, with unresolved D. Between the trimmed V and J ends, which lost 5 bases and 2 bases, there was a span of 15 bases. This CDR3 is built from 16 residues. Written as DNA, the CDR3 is TGTGCCAGCAGTCCCCGCCGGGTAGTTAACACCGGGGAGCTGTTTTTT. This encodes CASSPRRVVNTGELFF.

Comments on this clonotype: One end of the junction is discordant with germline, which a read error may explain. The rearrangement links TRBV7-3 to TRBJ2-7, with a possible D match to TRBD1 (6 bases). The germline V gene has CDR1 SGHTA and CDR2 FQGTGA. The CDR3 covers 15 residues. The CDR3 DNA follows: TGTGCCAGCAGCGTAACAGGGCCAACTGGGTACGAGCAGTACTTC. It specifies CASSVTGPTGYEQYF.

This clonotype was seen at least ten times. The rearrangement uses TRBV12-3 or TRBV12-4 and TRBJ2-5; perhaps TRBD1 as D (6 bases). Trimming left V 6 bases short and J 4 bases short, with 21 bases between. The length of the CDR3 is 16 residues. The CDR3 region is CASRPMDSPILETQYF. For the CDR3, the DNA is TGTGCCAGCAGACCTATGGACAGCCCGATATTAGAGACCCAGTACTTC.

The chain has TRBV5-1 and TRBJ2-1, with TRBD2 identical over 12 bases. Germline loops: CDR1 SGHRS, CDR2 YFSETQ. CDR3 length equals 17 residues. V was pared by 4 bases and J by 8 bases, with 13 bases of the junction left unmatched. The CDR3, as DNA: TGCGCCAGCAGCCAGACCAGGCTAGCGGGAGGGTACGATGAGCAGTTCTTC. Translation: CASSQTRLAGGYDEQFF.

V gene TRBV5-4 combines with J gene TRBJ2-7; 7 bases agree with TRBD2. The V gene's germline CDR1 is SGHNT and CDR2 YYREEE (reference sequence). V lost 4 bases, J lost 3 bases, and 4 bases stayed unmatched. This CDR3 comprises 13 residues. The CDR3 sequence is CASSRSGNYEQYF. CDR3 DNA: TGTGCCAGCAGCCGGAGCGGGAACTACGAGCAGTACTTC.

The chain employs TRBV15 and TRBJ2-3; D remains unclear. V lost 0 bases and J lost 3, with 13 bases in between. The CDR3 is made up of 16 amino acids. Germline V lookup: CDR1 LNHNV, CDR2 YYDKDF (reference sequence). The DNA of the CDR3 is TGTGCCACCAGCAGAGATAATGGGGTTGCGACAGATACGCAGTATTTT. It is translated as CATSRDNGVATDTQYF.

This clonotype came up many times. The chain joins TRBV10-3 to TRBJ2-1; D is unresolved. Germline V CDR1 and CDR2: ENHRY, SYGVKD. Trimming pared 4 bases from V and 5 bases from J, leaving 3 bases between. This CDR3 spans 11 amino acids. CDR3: CAISGNNEQFF. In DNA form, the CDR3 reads TGTGCCATCAGTGGGAACAATGAGCAGTTCTTC.

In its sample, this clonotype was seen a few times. The CDR3 nucleotides read TGTGCCAGCAGACGGGAAGGGGTTTACAATGAGCAGTTCTTC. Protein sequence: CASRREGVYNEQFF. This sequence joins TRBV2 and TRBJ2-1; D possibly matches TRBD1 or TRBD2 (5 bases each). Trimming took 6 bases from V and 4 from J, leaving 13 bases between them. Germline loops: CDR1 SNHLY, CDR2 FYNNEI. This CDR3 is 14 amino acids long. The full variable domain, with the rest looked up from reference TRBV2 and TRBJ2-1, is EPEVTQTPSHQVTQMGQEVILRCVPISNHLYFYWYRQILGQKVEFLVSFYNNEISEKSEIFDDQFSVERPDGSNFTLKIRSTKLEDSAMYFCASRREGVYNEQFFGPGTRLTVL.

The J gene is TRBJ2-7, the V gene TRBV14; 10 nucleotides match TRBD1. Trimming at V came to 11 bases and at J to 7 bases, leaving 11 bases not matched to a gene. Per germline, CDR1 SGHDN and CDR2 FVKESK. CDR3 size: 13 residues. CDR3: CAGNGTGDQEQYV. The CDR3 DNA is TGTGCCGGCAACGGGACAGGGGATCAAGAGCAGTACGTC.